This is a list of T cell receptor beta chains from one sample in a study of regulatory T cells in long-lasting Graves disease. Each CDR3 protein gets one entry after TCRdb re-called the multiplex PCR reads with MiXCR. The sample gives 200,000 to 250,000 distinct CDR3 sequences, approximately 18% of which show up once; approximately 12% is in the top ten. The same data also went into a second study, on T cells in Graves' hyperthyroidism and ophthalmopathy.

Sequences were derived from peripheral blood mononuclear cells (PBMCs), sampled at new diagnosis, from a patient treated with antithyroid drugs. The receptor source for this set is a woman in her thirties with Graves disease. Each CDR3 is given with its conserved first and last residue. The order of the fields is J gene, D gene, CDR3 length, V gene, clone size, CDR3 DNA, CDR3 protein. D genes are given only for firm matches. Clone size is shown for a subset of rows, as once, few, many or a class of expanded clone.

j_gene: TRBJ1-4
d_gene: NA
len: 13
v_gene: TRBV20-1
abundance: many
CDR3nt: TGCAGTGCTCTGCAACAGGGAAATGAAAAACTGTTTTTT
CDR3aa: CSALQQGNEKLFF

j_gene: TRBJ2-1
d_gene: TRBD2
len: 15
v_gene: TRBV7-3
abundance: few
CDR3nt: TGTGCCAGCAGCTTTAGCGGGGGGGCCTCTAATGAGCAGTTCTTC
CDR3aa: CASSFSGGASNEQFF

j_gene: TRBJ2-1
d_gene: NA
len: 16
v_gene: TRBV6-2/TRBV6-3
abundance: NA
CDR3nt: TGTGCCAGCAGTTACGGAAAGCGGCGCGCCTACAATGAGCCGTTCTTC
CDR3aa: CASSYGKRRAYNEPFF

j_gene: TRBJ2-1
d_gene: NA
len: 18
v_gene: TRBV7-9
abundance: many
CDR3nt: TGTGCCAGCAGCTTCGATTTCGTCCCTACCCCCACCTACAATGAGCAGTTCTTC
CDR3aa: CASSFDFVPTPTYNEQFF

j_gene: TRBJ1-5
d_gene: NA
len: 13
v_gene: TRBV10-3
abundance: many
CDR3nt: TGTGCCATCAGTGAAGGGGGAGGTCAGCCCCAGCATTTT
CDR3aa: CAISEGGGQPQHF

j_gene: TRBJ2-5
d_gene: TRBD1
len: 13
v_gene: TRBV5-4
abundance: many
CDR3nt: TGTGCCAGCAGCTTGGACAGGGGAAAGACCCAGTACTTC
CDR3aa: CASSLDRGKTQYF

j_gene: TRBJ1-2
d_gene: NA
len: 14
v_gene: TRBV9
abundance: many
CDR3nt: TGTGCCAGCAGCGGTATGTGGGACGACTATGGCTACACCTTC
CDR3aa: CASSGMWDDYGYTF

j_gene: TRBJ1-6
d_gene: NA
len: 13
v_gene: TRBV11-2
abundance: many
CDR3nt: TGTGCCAGCAGTAGGGTCTATAATTCACCCCTCCACTTT
CDR3aa: CASSRVYNSPLHF

j_gene: TRBJ2-5
d_gene: NA
len: 15
v_gene: TRBV11-1
abundance: many
CDR3nt: TGTGCCAGCAGCTTTCCTGGGACGTTCCAAGAGACCCAGTACTTC
CDR3aa: CASSFPGTFQETQYF

j_gene: TRBJ1-1
d_gene: NA
len: 14
v_gene: TRBV30
abundance: few
CDR3nt: TGTGCCTGGAGTGTACGGGGAAGAGGGGGTGAAGCTTTCTTT
CDR3aa: CAWSVRGRGGEAFF

j_gene: TRBJ2-2
d_gene: TRBD2
len: 19
v_gene: TRBV3-1
abundance: many
CDR3nt: TGTGCCAGCAGCTACATTACGCTAGCGGAGGCCCCTTCTACCGGGGAGCTGTTTTTT
CDR3aa: CASSYITLAEAPSTGELFF

j_gene: TRBJ1-5
d_gene: TRBD1
len: 16
v_gene: TRBV20-1
abundance: many
CDR3nt: TGCAGTGCTATTAAAGGGGGCGGCGTCGGTAATCAGCCCCAGCATTTT
CDR3aa: CSAIKGGGVGNQPQHF

j_gene: TRBJ2-5
d_gene: TRBD2
len: 19
v_gene: TRBV12-3/TRBV12-4
abundance: NA
CDR3nt: TGTGCCAGCAGTTTATCCCTGTCGGGCGGGAGGCCTCTTCGTGGGACCCAGTACTTC
CDR3aa: CASSLSLSGGRPLRGTQYF

j_gene: TRBJ2-1
d_gene: TRBD2
len: 18
v_gene: TRBV9
abundance: many
CDR3nt: TGTGCCAGCAGCGCTCGGACTAGCGGGGGCCTCTCCTACAATGAGCAGTTCTTC
CDR3aa: CASSARTSGGLSYNEQFF

j_gene: TRBJ1-5
d_gene: NA
len: 17
v_gene: TRBV7-8
abundance: many
CDR3nt: TGTGCCAGCAGCTTAGCGAGGTGGTTTGTCTGGAGGCAGCCCCAGCATTTT
CDR3aa: CASSLARWFVWRQPQHF

j_gene: TRBJ2-7
d_gene: NA
len: 14
v_gene: TRBV28
abundance: many
CDR3nt: TGTGCCAGCAGTCCTTCCGAGGAACTCGTCGAGCAGTACTTC
CDR3aa: CASSPSEELVEQYF

j_gene: TRBJ2-5
d_gene: TRBD2
len: 16
v_gene: TRBV4-1
abundance: NA
CDR3nt: TGCGCCAGCAGCCAAGGACTAGCGGGAGGGCCAGAGACCCAGTACTTC
CDR3aa: CASSQGLAGGPETQYF

j_gene: TRBJ2-7
d_gene: TRBD1
len: 15
v_gene: TRBV7-6
abundance: few
CDR3nt: TGTGCCAGCAGCGCCAGCAGACAGGGAGAGTACGAGCAGTACTTC
CDR3aa: CASSASRQGEYEQYF

j_gene: TRBJ1-2
d_gene: NA
len: 13
v_gene: TRBV12-3/TRBV12-4
abundance: many
CDR3nt: TGTGCCAGCAGTTTAGTTGTAGGGAATGGCTACACCTTC
CDR3aa: CASSLVVGNGYTF

j_gene: TRBJ2-2
d_gene: TRBD2
len: 17
v_gene: TRBV11-3
abundance: many
CDR3nt: TGTGCCAGCAGCTTAGTCAGAGCGGGGGTTAACACCGGGGAGCTGTTTTTT
CDR3aa: CASSLVRAGVNTGELFF

j_gene: TRBJ1-4
d_gene: NA
len: 13
v_gene: TRBV20-1
abundance: many
CDR3nt: TGCAGTGCTACGACAGCAACTAATGAAAAACTGTTTTTT
CDR3aa: CSATTATNEKLFF

j_gene: TRBJ2-7
d_gene: NA
len: 14
v_gene: TRBV6-2/TRBV6-3
abundance: NA
CDR3nt: TGTGCCAGCAGTTACTCCGGGACGGACTGCGAGCAGTACTTC
CDR3aa: CASSYSGTDCEQYF

j_gene: TRBJ2-2
d_gene: NA
len: 14
v_gene: TRBV27
abundance: few
CDR3nt: TGTGCCAGCAGTTTATCGAGGATTGCCGGGGAGCTGTTTTTT
CDR3aa: CASSLSRIAGELFF

j_gene: TRBJ2-1
d_gene: TRBD2
len: 19
v_gene: TRBV11-2
abundance: NA
CDR3nt: TGTGCCAGCAGCCCCATACTGACTAGCGGGCCGTTCTCCTACAATGAGCAGTTCTTC
CDR3aa: CASSPILTSGPFSYNEQFF

j_gene: TRBJ2-2
d_gene: NA
len: 16
v_gene: TRBV9
abundance: many
CDR3nt: TGTGCCAGCACCAAAGGGGGGGGAGGATTCGCCGGGGAGCTGTTTTTT
CDR3aa: CASTKGGGGFAGELFF

j_gene: TRBJ1-1
d_gene: NA
len: 16
v_gene: TRBV15
abundance: many
CDR3nt: TGTGCCACCAGCACCCGCTGGGCGGCCCTGAACACTGAAGCTTTCTTT
CDR3aa: CATSTRWAALNTEAFF

j_gene: TRBJ2-7
d_gene: NA
len: 11
v_gene: TRBV11-3
abundance: few
CDR3nt: TGTGCCAGCAGCTTAGATCGCGAGCAGTACTTC
CDR3aa: CASSLDREQYF

j_gene: TRBJ2-1
d_gene: NA
len: 13
v_gene: TRBV6-1
abundance: many
CDR3nt: TGTGCCAGCAGTGAAGCGCTTCGGCCCCCAAGGTCCTTC
CDR3aa: CASSEALRPPRSF

j_gene: TRBJ1-4
d_gene: TRBD1
len: 16
v_gene: TRBV28
abundance: NA
CDR3nt: TGTGCCAGCAGAGAAAGGGGGCTCGGCACTAATGAAAAACTGTTTTTT
CDR3aa: CASRERGLGTNEKLFF

j_gene: TRBJ2-1
d_gene: NA
len: 15
v_gene: TRBV11-3
abundance: many
CDR3nt: TGTGCCAGCAGCTTAGCGGCTATCCGAGTACATGAGCAGTTCTTC
CDR3aa: CASSLAAIRVHEQFF

j_gene: TRBJ1-1
d_gene: TRBD1
len: 14
v_gene: TRBV18
abundance: many
CDR3nt: TGTGCCAGCAGCATGGACAGGGGGAACACTGAAGCTTTCTTT
CDR3aa: CASSMDRGNTEAFF

j_gene: TRBJ1-5
d_gene: NA
len: 21
v_gene: TRBV19
abundance: many
CDR3nt: TGTGCCAGTAGTATCTCGGGGGCGAAAGGAAGGATCCGGATCAGCAATCAGCCCCAGCATTTT
CDR3aa: CASSISGAKGRIRISNQPQHF

j_gene: TRBJ1-1
d_gene: NA
len: 12
v_gene: TRBV29-1
abundance: many
CDR3nt: TGCAGCGTTCTGGGAGGGAGCACTGAAGCTTTCTTT
CDR3aa: CSVLGGSTEAFF

j_gene: TRBJ2-7
d_gene: NA
len: 12
v_gene: TRBV5-1
abundance: many
CDR3nt: TGCGCCAGCAGCGAACAGGGCTACGAGCAGTACTTC
CDR3aa: CASSEQGYEQYF

j_gene: TRBJ1-1
d_gene: TRBD1
len: 15
v_gene: TRBV12-3/TRBV12-4
abundance: NA
CDR3nt: TGTGCCTCGGGGACAGACATTAAATTAAACACTGAAGCTTTCTTT
CDR3aa: CASGTDIKLNTEAFF

j_gene: TRBJ2-7
d_gene: NA
len: 14
v_gene: TRBV6-1
abundance: many
CDR3nt: TGTGCCAGCACCCCGGTGGGTCTAGCGCGGGAGCAGTACTTC
CDR3aa: CASTPVGLAREQYF

j_gene: TRBJ1-5
d_gene: TRBD1
len: 13
v_gene: TRBV6-1
abundance: many
CDR3nt: TGTGCCAGCAGCCTAGACAGGGGGAAGCCCCAGCATTTT
CDR3aa: CASSLDRGKPQHF

j_gene: TRBJ2-3
d_gene: NA
len: 17
v_gene: TRBV27
abundance: many
CDR3nt: TGTGCCAGCAGTTTAAATGCCATCTGGGTTTCGACAGATACGCAGTATTTT
CDR3aa: CASSLNAIWVSTDTQYF

j_gene: TRBJ2-7
d_gene: TRBD2
len: 14
v_gene: TRBV20-1
abundance: many
CDR3nt: TGCAGTGCTAGGCGGCCTAGCGGGGCATACGAGCAGTACTTC
CDR3aa: CSARRPSGAYEQYF

j_gene: TRBJ1-3
d_gene: NA
len: 17
v_gene: TRBV28
abundance: many
CDR3nt: TGTGCCAGCAGTTTACGGCAGGGCATACCTTCTGGAAACACCATATATTTT
CDR3aa: CASSLRQGIPSGNTIYF

j_gene: TRBJ1-5
d_gene: NA
len: 13
v_gene: TRBV20-1
abundance: NA
CDR3nt: TGCAGTGCTAGAGCCTCAGGGTTTCAGCCCCAGCATTTT
CDR3aa: CSARASGFQPQHF

j_gene: TRBJ2-7
d_gene: TRBD1
len: 14
v_gene: TRBV20-1
abundance: many
CDR3nt: TGCAGTGCCCCTACAGGGGGCGGGTTGTACGAGCAGTACTTC
CDR3aa: CSAPTGGGLYEQYF

j_gene: TRBJ1-5
d_gene: NA
len: 16
v_gene: TRBV18
abundance: many
CDR3nt: TGTGCCAGCTCACCGACAGGTGTAAATAGCAATCAGCCCCAGCATTTT
CDR3aa: CASSPTGVNSNQPQHF

j_gene: TRBJ1-5
d_gene: TRBD1
len: 15
v_gene: TRBV28
abundance: many
CDR3nt: TGTGCCAGCAGTCGACAGGGAACCAATAATCAGCCCCAGCATTTT
CDR3aa: CASSRQGTNNQPQHF